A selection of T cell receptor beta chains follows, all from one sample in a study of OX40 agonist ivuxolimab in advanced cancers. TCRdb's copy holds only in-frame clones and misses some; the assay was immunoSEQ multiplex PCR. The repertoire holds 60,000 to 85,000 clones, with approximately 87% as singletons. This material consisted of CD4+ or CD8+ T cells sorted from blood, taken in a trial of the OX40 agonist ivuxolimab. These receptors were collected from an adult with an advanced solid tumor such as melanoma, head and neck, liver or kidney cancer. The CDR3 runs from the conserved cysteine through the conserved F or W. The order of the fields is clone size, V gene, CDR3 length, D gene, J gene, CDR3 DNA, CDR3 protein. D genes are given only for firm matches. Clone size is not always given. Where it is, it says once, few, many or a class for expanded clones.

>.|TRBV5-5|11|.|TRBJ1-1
TGTGCCAGCAGCGGGGGGACTGAAGCTTTCTTT
CASSGGTEAFF
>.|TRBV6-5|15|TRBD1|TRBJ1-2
TGTGCCAGCAGAACCGGACAGGGGGAGGTGGGTGGCTACACCTTC
CASRTGQGEVGGYTF
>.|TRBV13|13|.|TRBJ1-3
TGTGCCAGCAGCTCGACATCAGGAAACACCATATATTTT
CASSSTSGNTIYF
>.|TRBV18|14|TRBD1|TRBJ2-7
TGTGCCAGCTCAGACAGGGCGGGCTCCTACGAGCAGTACTTC
CASSDRAGSYEQYF
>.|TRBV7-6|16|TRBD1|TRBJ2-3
TGTGCCAGCAGCTGGGGACAGGCCGCTAGCACAGATACGCAGTATTTT
CASSWGQAASTDTQYF
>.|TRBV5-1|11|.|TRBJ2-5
TGCGCCAGCAGTCAGCAAGAGACCCAGTACTTC
CASSQQETQYF
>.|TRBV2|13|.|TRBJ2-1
TGTGCCAGCGGACGGAGTACTCTCAATGAGCAGTTCTTC
CASGRSTLNEQFF
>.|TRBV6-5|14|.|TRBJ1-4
TGTGCCAGCTCCTCAGCGGAGACGAATGAAAAACTGTTTTTT
CASSSAETNEKLFF
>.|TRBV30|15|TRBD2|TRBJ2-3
TGTGCCTGGAGTGTACCTAGCGGGGGGACAGATACGCAGTATTTT
CAWSVPSGGTDTQYF
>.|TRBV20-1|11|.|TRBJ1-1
TGCAGTGCTTTCTTGTTGAGGGAAGCTTTCTTT
CSAFLLREAFF
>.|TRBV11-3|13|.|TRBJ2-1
TGTGCCAGCAGCTTAGACAGGGCAAATGAGCAGTTCTTC
CASSLDRANEQFF
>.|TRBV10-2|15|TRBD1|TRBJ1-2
TGCGCCAGCAGTGGGGCGGGCAGGGGGATCGTGGGCTACACCTTC
CASSGAGRGIVGYTF
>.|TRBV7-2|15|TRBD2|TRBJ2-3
TGTGCCAGCAGCTTAGTGAGCGGGGGAACAGATACGCAGTATTTT
CASSLVSGGTDTQYF
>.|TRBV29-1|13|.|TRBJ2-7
TGCAGCGTTGAAGGACAGGTCTCCTACGAGCAGTACTTC
CSVEGQVSYEQYF
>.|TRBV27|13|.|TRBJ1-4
TGTGCCAGCAGTCCAGGGACTCGAGAAAAACTGTTTTTT
CASSPGTREKLFF
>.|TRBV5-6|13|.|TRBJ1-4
TGTGCCAGCAGCAACTTCCACGGGGAAAAACTGTTTTTT
CASSNFHGEKLFF
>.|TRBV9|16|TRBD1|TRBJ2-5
TGTGCCAGCAGCGCTAGGACAGGGGTTTCGGCGGGGCCCCAGTACTTC
CASSARTGVSAGPQYF
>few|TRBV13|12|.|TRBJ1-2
TGTGCCAGCAGCTTAAGCCTCTATGGCTACACCTTC
CASSLSLYGYTF